The 20 T cell receptor beta chains reported below all come from one sample, sequenced in a study of blood T cell repertoires in COVID-19. The protocol was immunoSEQ multiplex PCR, while the TCRdb copy is restricted to in-frame clones and leaves out a portion. In the table there are 200,000 to 250,000 clones, 70% to 90% of which are singletons. Material: peripheral blood. These receptors all come from a woman between 18 and 29 years old who had recovered from COVID-19.

This chain connects TRBV5-1 to TRBJ2-1, with a weak D call TRBD2 (6 bases). CDR1 is SGHRS and CDR2 is YFSETQ in the germline V gene. The CDR3 covers 16 residues. With 6 bases removed from V and 2 bases from J, the gap between germline ends came to 18 bases. The chain's CDR3 is CASTTGSGVAYNEQFF. Written as DNA, the CDR3 is TGCGCCAGCACCACTGGATCGGGAGTAGCCTACAATGAGCAGTTCTTC.

This clone occurred once. This chain connects TRBV9 to TRBJ2-7; the D gene is possibly TRBD1 (7 bases). Trimming removed 4 bases from V and 4 bases from J, with 18 bases in between. Germline assignment: CDR1 SGDLS and CDR2 YYNGEE. The CDR3 sequence is 15 residues long. For the CDR3, the DNA is TGTGCCAGCAGCTCGCCGCACAGGGGAGGTTACGAGCAGTACTTC. It codes for CASSSPHRGGYEQYF.

CDR3 bases: TGTGCCAGCAGTGGAACGGGACAGAACACCGGGGAGCTGTTTTTT. Its translation: CASSGTGQNTGELFF. The genes are TRBV6-2 or TRBV6-3 and TRBJ2-2; tentatively, D is TRBD1 (6 bases). CDR3 size: 15 residues. Germline CDR1 and CDR2: MNHEY and SVGEGT. V was shortened by 5 bases and J by 1 base, with 11 bases between the two germline ends.

The chain is built from TRBV6-5 and TRBJ2-1, with D uncertain. This CDR3 is built from 15 residues. Trimming removed 6 bases from V and 7 bases from J, with 19 bases in between. Germline V gene lookup returns CDR1 MNHEY and CDR2 SVGAGI. The CDR3 spells CASSPFGSLGNEQFF. In nucleotides, the CDR3 is TGTGCCAGCAGCCCCTTTGGGTCCCTAGGAAATGAGCAGTTCTTC.

This clone has a single count. CDR3 sequence (DNA): TGTGCCAGCAGCTTAGCGCAAGGACAGGTCCACGAGACCCAGTACTTC. This sequence encodes CASSLAQGQVHETQYF. The chain links TRBV7-2 to TRBJ2-5, with 7 nucleotides matching TRBD1. V lost 0 bases to trimming and J lost 5 bases; unmatched junction nucleotides: 9. The CDR3 is 16 amino acids. Looked up from germline, CDR1 is SGHTA and CDR2 is FQGNSA.

V is TRBV5-5 and J is TRBJ2-7, with 10 positions matching TRBD1. This CDR3 region has 14 residues. Germline CDR1 SGHKS, CDR2 YYEKEE (reference sequence). Unmatched junction bases numbered 4, after V lost 4 bases and J lost 3 bases. The CDR3 loop is CASSPGQGYYEQYF. The CDR3 bases are TGTGCCAGCAGCCCGGGACAGGGGTACTACGAGCAGTACTTC.

The rearrangement joins TRBV24-1 to TRBJ2-7, with a possible D match to TRBD1 (5 bases). The CDR3 loop spans 12 amino acids. CDR1 KGHDR and CDR2 SFDVKD come from the germline V gene. V gave up 5 bases and J gave up 6 bases, with 10 bases separating them. The CDR3 nucleotides read TGTGCCACCAGTGGGGTTGGGGCCGAGCAGTACTTC. Protein sequence: CATSGVGAEQYF.

The V gene is TRBV6-5, the J gene TRBJ2-7; 8 bases line up with TRBD1. V was pared by 6 bases and J by 5 bases, with 9 bases of the junction left unmatched. The germline V gene has CDR1 MNHEY and CDR2 SVGAGI. The CDR3 consists of 14 residues. CDR3 amino acids: CASRTGQGRDEQYF. The DNA of the CDR3 is TGTGCCAGCAGAACTGGACAGGGTCGAGACGAGCAGTACTTC.

V gene TRBV15 combines with J gene TRBJ1-1; TRBD1 agrees at 11 bases. Germline V gene lookup returns CDR1 LNHNV and CDR2 YYDKDF (reference sequence). The CDR3 is made up of 17 amino acids. The V gene end was trimmed by 0 bases and the J gene end by 8 bases; junction bases not matched to a gene: 11. The CDR3 sequence is CATSREYMDRGPQEAFF. As DNA, the CDR3 is TGTGCCACCAGCAGAGAGTACATGGACAGGGGGCCCCAGGAAGCTTTCTTT.

The CDR3 sequence is CASHRAGNTEAFF. The CDR3 nucleotides read TGTGCCAGCCACAGGGCTGGGAACACTGAAGCTTTCTTT. The chain employs TRBV25-1 and TRBJ1-1; TRBD1 is a possible D gene (6 bases). The CDR3 has 13 amino acids. V was cut by 8 bases and J by 1 base, with 11 bases left in between. CDR1 and CDR2 from the germline V gene are MGHDK and SYGVNS.

The chain is built from TRBV6-1 and TRBJ1-4, with 10 bases fitting TRBD1. With V trimmed by 3 bases and J by 0 bases, 13 bases remained unmatched. CDR3 length: 20 residues. Looked up from germline, CDR1 is MNHNS and CDR2 is SASEGT. This CDR3 is CASSDLPRQGAAATNEKLFF. CDR3 DNA: TGTGCCAGCAGTGACCTACCTCGACAGGGGGCGGCTGCAACTAATGAAAAACTGTTTTTT.

V gene TRBV24-1 combines with J gene TRBJ2-1; 9 bases fit TRBD2. CDR1 is KGHDR and CDR2 is SFDVKD in the germline V gene. The CDR3 has 13 residues. Trimming removed 5 bases from V and 14 bases from J; junction bases left unmatched: 9. CDR3 sequence reads: CATSVLPGTSKFF. In DNA, the CDR3 is TGTGCCACCAGTGTTCTACCCGGGACTAGCAAGTTCTTC.

The chain is built from TRBV6-2 or TRBV6-3 and TRBJ1-1, with D uncertain. Germline V gene lookup returns CDR1 MNHEY and CDR2 SVGEGT. Trimming took off 6 bases at V and 4 bases at J, with 18 bases between the two ends. The CDR3 is made up of 15 amino acids. CDR3 sequence: CASSEGRRVRTEAFF. The CDR3 coding sequence is TGTGCCAGCAGCGAGGGCCGCCGTGTTCGCACTGAAGCTTTCTTT.

V gene TRBV5-4 combines with J gene TRBJ2-7; 8 nucleotides match TRBD2. The CDR3 loop spans 15 amino acids. After removal of 0 bases from V and 2 bases from J, the junction contained 4 bases not matched to a gene. Germline values: CDR1 SGHNT, CDR2 YYREEE (reference sequence). The CDR3 sequence: CASSLEGAGAYEQYF. DNA of the CDR3: TGTGCCAGCAGCTTGGAGGGAGCGGGGGCCTACGAGCAGTACTTC.

V gene TRBV7-2 combines with J gene TRBJ1-4; TRBD1 agrees at 7 bases. Germline lookup yields CDR1 SGHTA and CDR2 FQGNSA. CDR3 length equals 16 residues. Trimming at V came to 4 bases and at J to 4 bases, leaving 9 bases not matched to a gene. The CDR3 region is CASSWAQGTFNEKLFF. In DNA form, the CDR3 reads TGTGCCAGCAGCTGGGCACAGGGGACGTTTAATGAAAAACTGTTTTTT.

The J gene is TRBJ2-5, the V gene TRBV4-1; TRBD2 might be the D (5 bases). Germline lookup yields CDR1 MGHRA and CDR2 YSYEKL. V lost 3 bases, J lost 5 bases, and 10 bases lay in between. CDR3 size: 13 residues. CDR3 DNA sequence: TGCGCCAGCAGCCAGGCGGGCCCGGAGACCCAGTACTTC. Encoded protein: CASSQAGPETQYF.

The chain couples TRBV19 to TRBJ2-7; 13 positions match TRBD2. V shed 0 bases, J shed 0 bases, and the junction held 5 bases outside the gene matches. CDR3 length: 18 residues. From germline, CDR1 is LNHDA and CDR2 SQIVND (reference sequence). The CDR3 loop is CASSIDAGLAGLSYEQYF. The DNA of the CDR3 is TGTGCCAGTAGTATAGATGCGGGACTAGCGGGGCTCTCCTACGAGCAGTACTTC.

The chain recombines TRBV4-1 with TRBJ2-3; 11 bases align to TRBD1. Unmatched junction bases numbered 4, after V lost 6 bases and J lost 5 bases. Germline V gene lookup returns CDR1 MGHRA and CDR2 YSYEKL. The CDR3 runs to 14 residues. The CDR3 region has the DNA TGCGCCAGCAGACGGACAGGGGGCCAAGATACGCAGTATTTT. Its protein is CASRRTGGQDTQYF.

The chain has TRBV25-1 and TRBJ1-2; a possible D gene is TRBD1 (6 bases). Germline-derived CDR1 and CDR2 are MGHDK and SYGVNS. The V end lost 6 bases, the J end lost 4 bases, and 18 bases lay between the germline ends. The CDR3 loop spans 15 amino acids. Written as DNA, the CDR3 is TGTGCCAGCAGAGACGATGGGGGGGCGGTCTATGGCTACACCTTC. Translation gives CASRDDGGAVYGYTF.

This clone showed up just once. The J gene is TRBJ2-1, the V gene TRBV7-3, with 10 nucleotides matching TRBD2. CDR1 SGHTA and CDR2 FQGTGA come from the germline V gene. V shed 1 base and J 7 bases; nucleotides not matched to a gene: 7. There are 16 residues in the CDR3. The DNA of the CDR3 is TGTGCCAGCAGCTTAAGTACACTAGCGGGACCTAATGAGCAGTTCTTC. Protein sequence: CASSLSTLAGPNEQFF.